Below, 28 T cell receptor beta chains from the same sample are listed, as sequenced in a study of cytomegalovirus exposure and HLA in healthy donors. The PCR ran on 60 Vbeta and 13 Jbeta primers. Only in-frame clones appear in the TCRdb table, and some are missing; sequencing was by immunoSEQ multiplex PCR. Here the sample spans approximately 120,000 clones, roughly 79% being singletons. The material sequenced was PBMCs. The receptors shown here come from a woman aged 45-65 years in good health and CMV-seropositive.

This sequence joins TRBV28 and TRBJ1-4, with a possible D match to TRBD1 (5 bases). The germline V and J ends were trimmed by 7 bases and 4 bases, with 22 bases remaining between them. The CDR3 is 17 amino acids. Germline CDR1 and CDR2: MDHEN and SYDVKM. This CDR3 is CASTSLRTLNLNEKLFF. The CDR3 nucleotides read TGTGCCAGCACCTCCCTAAGGACACTTAACCTTAATGAAAAACTGTTTTTT.

The V gene is TRBV6-6, the J gene TRBJ1-2, with 8 bases aligning to TRBD1. V was pared by 6 bases and J by 7 bases, with 10 bases of the junction left unmatched. This CDR3 contains 14 residues. Germline loops: CDR1 MNHNY, CDR2 SVGAGI (reference sequence). In DNA, the CDR3 is TGTGCCAGCAGACCCCCGGACAGGGAGGGTGGCTACACCTTC. Translation: CASRPPDREGGYTF.

To note about this clone: The same CDR3 can be traced to other DNA sequences in this sample. This sequence joins TRBV4-3 and TRBJ2-6; D not resolved. The CDR3 has 14 amino acids. The V gene's germline CDR1 is LGHNA and CDR2 YSLEER. V lost 4 bases and J 8 bases, leaving 12 bases between the germline ends. This chain's CDR3 is CASSPGPPTNVLTF. DNA for the CDR3: TGCGCCAGCAGCCCAGGCCCTCCGACCAACGTCCTGACTTTC.

The chain carries TRBV6-6 and TRBJ1-5; 7 bases fit TRBD1. Germline CDR1 and CDR2: MNHNY and SVGAGI (reference sequence). V trimming: 4 bases; J trimming: 6 bases; junction bases outside the gene matches: 6. The CDR3 spans 14 residues. The CDR3 DNA reads TGTGCCAGCAGTTTTCAGGGGGAGGCTCAGCCCCAGCATTTT. Protein product: CASSFQGEAQPQHF.

The V gene is TRBV2, the J gene TRBJ2-2; TRBD2 might be the D (5 bases). The CDR3 is 15 residues long. CDR1 is SNHLY, CDR2 FYNNEI, per germline. Trimming pared 10 bases from V and 6 bases from J, leaving 21 bases between. CDR3: CATSPLLGIAGELFF. The DNA of the CDR3 is TGTGCCACCTCACCCTTACTAGGAATCGCCGGGGAGCTGTTTTTT.

This rearrangement joins TRBV15 to TRBJ2-7, with 11 bases aligning to TRBD1. The V gene's germline CDR1 is LNHNV and CDR2 YYDKDF (reference sequence). The CDR3 length is 14 residues. The V and J ends lost 3 bases and 6 bases, in that order; junction bases with no gene match: 4. The CDR3 nucleotides are TGTGCCACCAGCAGGGACAGGGGGCTGCGCGAGCAGTACTTC. Protein product: CATSRDRGLREQYF.

This chain joins TRBV6-5 and TRBJ1-2; D is unresolved. Trimming left V 5 bases short and J 6 bases short, with 7 bases between. The germline V gene has CDR1 MNHEY and CDR2 SVGAGI. This CDR3 is 11 amino acids long. The CDR3 region has the DNA TGTGCCAGCAGTGGAGGCGATGGCTACACCTTC. Its protein product is CASSGGDGYTF.

This clone has a handful of counts. The chain recombines TRBV10-3 with TRBJ1-2; D is possibly TRBD1 (5 bases). The V end was cut by 8 bases, the J end by 4 bases, with 14 bases between. This CDR3 region has 13 residues. CDR1 and CDR2 (germline): ENHRY, SYGVKD. The DNA for the CDR3 is TGTGCCATCGCAGGCGGGGCGCCCTATGGCTACACCTTC. Translation: CAIAGGAPYGYTF.

The J gene is TRBJ1-2, the V gene TRBV7-9, with D tentatively TRBD1 (5 bases). This CDR3 comprises 13 residues. The germline CDR1 and CDR2 sequences are SEHNR and FQNEAQ (reference sequence). Trimming pared 1 base from V and 10 bases from J, leaving 13 bases between. The CDR3 coding sequence is TGTGCCAGCAGCTTAGGGGTCGACAGATCCTACACCTTC. This translates into CASSLGVDRSYTF.

Written as DNA, the CDR3 is TGTGCCAGCAGCTCTCGCGGGGAGGGCTCCTATAATTCACCCCTCCACTTT. It is translated as CASSSRGEGSYNSPLHF. The chain recombines TRBV5-5 with TRBJ1-6; no reliable D call. From germline, CDR1 is SGHKS and CDR2 YYEKEE (reference sequence). Trimming took off 3 bases at V and 0 bases at J, with 13 bases between the two ends. The CDR3 runs to 17 residues.

The chain joins TRBV14 to TRBJ2-4; the match to TRBD1 covers 7 bases. Germline V lookup: CDR1 SGHDN, CDR2 FVKESK. The CDR3 runs to 16 residues. The V gene end was trimmed by 2 bases and the J gene end by 3 bases; junction bases not matched to a gene: 7. The CDR3 DNA reads as TGTGCCAGCAGCCAAACAGGGGTTCTAGGCAAAAACATTCAGTACTTC. Its translation is CASSQTGVLGKNIQYF.

The chain carries TRBV6-1 and TRBJ1-1; a possible D gene is TRBD1 (5 bases). Germline lookup yields CDR1 MNHNS and CDR2 SASEGT. The CDR3 loop spans 13 amino acids. V shed 4 bases and J shed 4 bases, with 10 bases lying between them. CDR3 DNA sequence: TGTGCCAGCAGTGTGGGCAGGGTCACTGAAGCTTTCTTT. It codes for CASSVGRVTEAFF.

The rearrangement joins TRBV28 to TRBJ2-7; 8 bases fit TRBD2. The CDR3 is 14 residues long. The junction had 5 bases not matched to a gene; V was cut back by 5 bases and J by 2 bases. Germline CDR1 reads MDHEN; CDR2 reads SYDVKM. The DNA for the CDR3 is TGTGCCAGCAGTCCAGCGGGGGAGACCTACGAGCAGTACTTC. Its protein product is CASSPAGETYEQYF. Full variable domain (outside the CDR3, taken from reference TRBV28 and TRBJ2-7): DVKVTQSSRYLVKRTGEKVFLECVQDMDHENMFWYRQDPGLGLRLIYFSYDVKMKEKGDIPEGYSVSREKKERFSLILESASTNQTSMYLCASSPAGETYEQYFGPGTRLTVT.

The chain links TRBV7-3 to TRBJ2-7, with 9 bases aligning to TRBD1. The CDR3 runs to 13 residues. Germline V lookup: CDR1 SGHTA, CDR2 FQGTGA. The V gene end was trimmed by 2 bases and the J gene end by 4 bases; junction bases not matched to a gene: 0. The CDR3 nucleotides are TGTGCCAGCAGCTTAGGGACAGGGTACGAGCAGTACTTC. This encodes CASSLGTGYEQYF.

The V gene is TRBV4-3, the J gene TRBJ1-6; D unclear. Germline V gene data show CDR1 as LGHNA and CDR2 as YSLEER. The CDR3 covers 15 residues. Trimming cost V 1 base and J 0 bases, with 4 bases left between them. The chain's CDR3 is CASSQGSSYNSPLHF. Written as DNA, the CDR3 is TGCGCCAGCAGCCAAGGGAGCTCCTATAATTCACCCCTCCACTTT.

The CDR3 here is CAGPGGGGEAQYF. The CDR3 DNA reads TGCGCCGGCCCGGGTGGAGGTGGGGAGGCCCAGTACTTC. The chain recombines TRBV5-1 with TRBJ2-5; possible D gene TRBD2, 6 bases. This CDR3 region has 13 residues. Deletions cut 10 bases from V and 9 bases from J, with 22 bases between. Germline V CDR1 and CDR2: SGHRS, YFSETQ.

CDR3 region: CASTSTGGAGEQYF. Written as DNA, the CDR3 is TGTGCCAGCACTTCCACAGGGGGCGCCGGCGAGCAGTACTTC. The rearrangement links TRBV27 to TRBJ2-7; 9 nucleotides match TRBD1. V was pared by 7 bases and J by 6 bases, with 10 bases of the junction left unmatched. In germline, CDR1 is MNHEY, CDR2 SMNVEV (reference sequence). CDR3 length equals 14 residues.

The chain employs TRBV7-2 and TRBJ1-1, with TRBD1 as a possible D gene (5 bases). CDR1 and CDR2 (germline): SGHTA, FQGNSA. Trimming shortened V by 1 base and J by 6 bases, and 6 bases separated the two germline ends. The CDR3 is 12 amino acids. CDR3 amino acids: CASSLDRSEAFF. The CDR3 nucleotides read TGTGCCAGCAGCTTAGACAGGTCTGAAGCTTTCTTT.

The rearrangement joins TRBV4-3 to TRBJ2-7, with a possible D match to TRBD2 (6 bases). CDR1 is LGHNA and CDR2 is YSLEER in the germline V gene. The CDR3 consists of 15 residues. The V end was cut by 1 base, the J end by 3 bases, with 13 bases between. CDR3: CASSQVVGGGYEQYF. The CDR3 DNA sequence: TGCGCCAGCAGCCAAGTGGTTGGGGGAGGCTACGAGCAGTACTTC.

The chain uses TRBV18 and TRBJ2-7; D unclear. The V gene lost 1 base and the J gene lost 5 bases, with 9 bases spanning the gap. Germline V gives CDR1 KGHSH, CDR2 LQKENI. This CDR3 contains 13 residues. CDR3 sequence reads: CASSPRALNEQYF. The CDR3 nucleotides are TGTGCCAGCTCACCACGGGCGCTCAACGAGCAGTACTTC.

This chain joins TRBV7-8 and TRBJ2-2; TRBD2 matches at 13 bases. Germline assignment: CDR1 SGHVS and CDR2 FQNEAQ. The J segment lost 8 bases and the V segment lost 5 bases, leaving 11 bases of the junction unmatched. The CDR3 runs 17 residues. The CDR3 nucleotides read TGTGCCAGCAGCCCCTCGGGACTAGCGGGGCCGATGGGGGAGCTGTTTTTT. Encoded protein: CASSPSGLAGPMGELFF.

The chain uses TRBV2 and TRBJ2-5; 7 bases are a match to TRBD2. V trimming: 2 bases; J trimming: 3 bases; junction bases outside the gene matches: 0. The germline V gene has CDR1 SNHLY and CDR2 FYNNEI. The CDR3 has 13 amino acids. CDR3 residues: CASSERGEETQYF. CDR3 DNA: TGTGCCAGCAGTGAACGGGGGGAAGAGACCCAGTACTTC.

The chain has TRBV15 and TRBJ2-7; D is possibly TRBD2 (6 bases). The CDR3 consists of 15 residues. The germline V gene has CDR1 LNHNV and CDR2 YYDKDF (reference sequence). The ends were cut back, 0 bases at V and 0 bases at J, with 9 bases in the middle. The CDR3, as DNA: TGTGCCACCAGCAGAGACCGGGGGACCTCCTACGAGCAGTACTTC. It specifies CATSRDRGTSYEQYF.

The CDR3 nucleotides read TGTGCCAGTAGTTCCTCCCGGGGGTCCACTGAAGCTTTCTTT. It is translated as CASSSSRGSTEAFF. V usage is TRBV19 and J usage is TRBJ1-1, with D tentatively TRBD1 (5 bases). The length of the CDR3 is 14 residues. Germline CDR1 reads LNHDA; CDR2 reads SQIVND (reference sequence). The ends were cut back, 5 bases at V and 4 bases at J, with 14 bases in the middle. Looking up the rest from reference TRBV19 and TRBJ1-1 gives the full variable domain: DGGITQSPKYLFRKEGQNVTLSCEQNLNHDAMYWYRQDPGQGLRLIYYSQIVNDFQKGDIAEGYSVSREKKESFPLTVTSAQKNPTAFYLCASSSSRGSTEAFFGQGTRLTVV.

The chain is built from TRBV5-5 and TRBJ2-1; D gene ambiguous. The germline V and J ends were trimmed by 1 base and 9 bases, with 11 bases remaining between them. The germline V gene encodes CDR1 SGHKS and CDR2 YYEKEE (reference sequence). The CDR3 has 13 residues. The CDR3 loop reads CASSLHAFGEQFF. The CDR3 DNA reads TGTGCCAGCAGCTTGCATGCTTTCGGTGAGCAGTTCTTC.

The rearrangement joins TRBV5-6 to TRBJ2-1; 14 bases agree with TRBD2. CDR3 length: 17 amino acids. Germline values: CDR1 SGHDT, CDR2 YYEEEE. J gave up 2 bases and V 3 bases, and 4 bases lay outside the gene matches. In DNA form, the CDR3 reads TGTGCCAGCAGCTGGGGACTAGCGGGGGCGACCTACAATGAGCAGTTCTTC. It encodes CASSWGLAGATYNEQFF.

This chain uses TRBV7-7 with TRBJ1-4, with TRBD1 matching 8 bases. CDR1 SSHAT and CDR2 FNYEAQ come from the germline V gene (reference sequence). The CDR3 runs to 14 residues. The V segment lost 5 bases and the J segment 8 bases; nucleotides outside the gene matches: 7. The CDR3 sequence is CASSQRTGREKLFF. The CDR3 nucleotides are TGTGCCAGCAGCCAACGGACAGGGCGGGAAAAACTGTTTTTT.

The gene calls are TRBV6-6 and TRBJ1-1; possibly TRBD1 for D (6 bases). This CDR3 region has 14 residues. Trimming took off 6 bases at V and 0 bases at J, with 11 bases between the two ends. Germline CDR1 reads MNHNY; CDR2 reads SVGAGI (reference sequence). CDR3 protein: CASRSTGLNTEAFF. In nucleotides, the CDR3 is TGTGCCAGCAGGTCCACAGGGTTGAACACTGAAGCTTTCTTT.